This section outlines one T cell receptor beta chain sequence together with its context. Its antigen is currently unknown. Trimming removed 0 bases from V and 3 bases from J, with 6 bases in between. Germline-derived CDR1 and CDR2 are SGHNT and YYREEE (reference sequence). The CDR3 totals 14 residues. Diagnosis of hyperthyroidism was new in patients aged 18 to 65, and its duration was under 2 months. The data were taken from a study of T cells in Graves' hyperthyroidism and ophthalmopathy. Findings of the study overall: The authors' 13 V-J model separated ophthalmopathy from stable hyperthyroidism.

RNA transcripts provided the source from which TCR beta CDR3 regions were amplified. An initial round of RT-PCR targeting the TCR CDR3 relied on the HTBI primer set. TCRdb itself ran the multiplex PCR reads through MiXCR, one entry per CDR3 protein. The sample yields 730,000 or so distinct CDR3 sequences, roughly a sixth seen once. The sequencing input was blood. V is TRBV5-4 and J is TRBJ1-4, with D uncertain. This receptor was taken from a woman aged 45-65 years with Graves' hyperthyroidism that later progressed to Graves' ophthalmopathy. CDR3 region: CASSLEPANEKLFF. As DNA, the CDR3 is TGTGCCAGCAGCTTGGAACCCGCTAATGAAAAACTGTTTTTT.